Following are 10 T cell receptor beta chains from one sample sequenced in a study of CD8 T cells in ankylosing spondylitis. The study's findings and limits: A TCR beta motif made of fewer than 10 highly homologous variants seemed typical of ankylosing spondylitis blood.

Their target antigens are unknown. MiXCR, run by TCRdb on the 5' RACE reads, gives a single entry per CDR3 protein. The sample holds roughly 400,000 distinct CDR3 sequences, around 20% seen once. Sequences were obtained from blood, either unsorted or a sorted T cell fraction (not recorded which). These TCRs come from a male donor with ankylosing spondylitis.

The chain employs TRBV2 and TRBJ2-7; D is unclear. The germline gives CDR1 SNHLY, CDR2 FYNNEI. V lost 7 bases and J 4 bases, leaving 17 bases between the germline ends. The length of the CDR3 is 14 residues. CDR3 region: CASTAEDWKYEQYF. In DNA, the CDR3 is TGTGCCAGCACCGCCGAAGATTGGAAGTACGAGCAGTACTTC. The complete variable domain, with remaining parts taken from reference TRBV2 and TRBJ2-7, reads EPEVTQTPSHQVTQMGQEVILRCVPISNHLYFYWYRQILGQKVEFLVSFYNNEISEKSEIFDDQFSVERPDGSNFTLKIRSTKLEDSAMYFCASTAEDWKYEQYFGPGTRLTVT.

This clonotype has more than one count but fewer than ten. This chain joins TRBV27 and TRBJ2-1; TRBD2 aligns across 13 bases. Germline CDR1 and CDR2: MNHEY and SMNVEV (reference sequence). This CDR3 comprises 17 residues. The ends lost 0 bases at V and 9 bases at J; junction bases unmatched: 8. The CDR3 region is CASSLSVGTSGTGEQFF. The CDR3 bases are TGTGCCAGCAGTTTATCGGTTGGGACTAGCGGGACGGGTGAGCAGTTCTTC.

This CDR3 reads CASSLVISGSSYEQYF. The CDR3 DNA sequence: TGCGCCAGCAGCCTTGTGATTAGCGGAAGCTCCTACGAGCAGTACTTC. This chain links TRBV5-1 with TRBJ2-7; D might be TRBD2 (6 bases). The V end was cut by 4 bases, the J end by 0 bases, with 17 bases between. The germline CDR1 and CDR2 sequences are SGHRS and YFSETQ. The CDR3 is made up of 16 amino acids. The entire variable domain, with the rest obtained from reference TRBV5-1 and TRBJ2-7, is as follows: KAGVTQTPRYLIKTRGQQVTLSCSPISGHRSVSWYQQTPGQGLQFLFEYFSETQRNKGNFPGRFSGRQFSNSRSEMNVSTLELGDSALYLCASSLVISGSSYEQYFGPGTRLTVT.

This sequence joins TRBV7-8 and TRBJ2-5, with D unclear. The V gene's germline CDR1 is SGHVS and CDR2 FQNEAQ. The V end was cut by 5 bases, the J end by 2 bases, with 9 bases between. This CDR3 has 13 amino acids. The CDR3 here is CASSPLAQETQYF. CDR3 sequence (DNA): TGTGCCAGCAGCCCCCTCGCTCAAGAGACCCAGTACTTC.

The chain is built from TRBV7-2 and TRBJ2-3; no clear D. The CDR3 is 15 amino acids. V lost 1 base and J lost 2, with 10 bases in between. CDR1 and CDR2 from the germline V gene are SGHTA and FQGNSA. Written as DNA, the CDR3 is TGTGCCAGCAGCTTAGTTGCAGACCCCACAGATACGCAGTATTTT. Translated, it gives CASSLVADPTDTQYF.

This clonotype came up many times. The rearrangement joins TRBV5-1 to TRBJ2-3; perhaps TRBD2 as D (6 bases). The germline V gene encodes CDR1 SGHRS and CDR2 YFSETQ. There are 16 residues in the CDR3. V shed 0 bases and J shed 0 bases, with 11 bases lying between them. The CDR3 DNA reads TGCGCCAGCAGCTTGGAGGGGACTTCTAGCACAGATACGCAGTATTTT. Its protein is CASSLEGTSSTDTQYF.

This clonotype was counted a few times. The chain combines TRBV19 with TRBJ1-5; 9 bases agree with TRBD1. This CDR3 comprises 17 residues. Per germline, CDR1 LNHDA and CDR2 SQIVND (reference sequence). V lost 0 bases to trimming and J lost 6 bases; unmatched junction nucleotides: 9. CDR3 nucleotides: TGTGCCAGTAGTATAGAGGGGACAGGGCCTATCGCTCAGCCCCAGCATTTT. Its translation is CASSIEGTGPIAQPQHF.

This chain connects TRBV4-2 to TRBJ2-2; weak D call: TRBD2 (6 bases). V was clipped by 0 bases and J by 7 bases, with 9 bases between them. This CDR3 has 14 amino acids. Per germline, CDR1 LGHNA and CDR2 YNFKEQ. Written as DNA, the CDR3 is TGTGCCAGCAGCCAAGATCACGGGAGCGGGGAGCTGTTTTTT. This gives the protein CASSQDHGSGELFF.

This clonotype was counted between two and nine times. The chain has TRBV6-2 or TRBV6-3 and TRBJ2-7; D may be TRBD1 (5 bases). CDR3 size: 16 residues. Trimming stripped 7 bases from V and 2 bases from J, with 21 bases between. Per the germline V gene, CDR1 is MNHEY and CDR2 is SVGEGT. This CDR3 is CASNIFSGQPAYEQYF. The CDR3 nucleotides read TGTGCCAGCAACATATTCAGTGGACAACCAGCCTACGAGCAGTACTTC.

The table lists this clonotype with a few counts. The chain has TRBV10-3 and TRBJ2-1; 12 bases map to TRBD2. This CDR3 is built from 16 residues. Germline trimming cut 5 bases from V and 8 bases from J; bases unmatched to any gene: 10. The germline V gene encodes CDR1 ENHRY and CDR2 SYGVKD. The CDR3 here is CAISQTLAGGPDEQFF. DNA of the CDR3: TGTGCCATCAGTCAGACGCTAGCGGGAGGGCCGGATGAGCAGTTCTTC.